One sample yielded the 30 T cell receptor beta chains listed below, sequenced in a study of blood T cell repertoires in COVID-19. Profiling relied on immunoSEQ multiplex PCR, and the TCRdb table lists in-frame clones only, not all of them. The data show about 190,000 clones, approximately 78% seen once. The source material was peripheral blood. Receptors were obtained from a woman older than 75 with active or convalescent COVID-19.

The chain recombines TRBV7-9 with TRBJ1-5, with 8 bases identical to TRBD1. V lost 5 bases and J lost 7; bases outside the gene matches: 4. Germline values: CDR1 SEHNR, CDR2 FQNEAQ (reference sequence). This CDR3 spans 13 amino acids. The CDR3 here is CASSPQGGQPQHF. CDR3 nucleotide sequence: TGTGCCAGCAGCCCACAGGGGGGGCAGCCCCAGCATTTT.

V usage is TRBV28 and J usage is TRBJ1-2; D gene unclear. Germline CDR1 and CDR2: MDHEN and SYDVKM. V dropped 6 bases and J dropped 5 bases, with 10 bases sitting between them. This CDR3 is built from 12 residues. The CDR3 region is CASSSEQYGYTF. The CDR3 DNA reads as TGTGCCAGCAGCTCTGAACAGTATGGCTACACCTTC.

This chain uses TRBV18 with TRBJ2-2, with a possible D match to TRBD2 (5 bases). V dropped 4 bases and J dropped 4 bases, with 13 bases sitting between them. CDR3 size: 15 residues. Per germline, CDR1 KGHSH and CDR2 LQKENI. In nucleotides, the CDR3 is TGTGCCAGCTCACGAGGGCGCGGGTCCACCGGGGAGCTGTTTTTT. This translates into CASSRGRGSTGELFF.

The CDR3 loop reads CATSRDSVSVNQPQHF. As DNA, the CDR3 is TGTGCCACCAGCAGAGATTCGGTGTCGGTCAATCAGCCCCAGCATTTT. V usage is TRBV15 and J usage is TRBJ1-5; no definite D call. Germline V gene lookup returns CDR1 LNHNV and CDR2 YYDKDF (reference sequence). The germline V and J ends were trimmed by 0 bases and 3 bases, with 12 bases remaining between them. The CDR3 runs 16 residues.

To note about this clone: Other DNA sequences from this sample encode an identical CDR3 as well. CDR3 coding DNA: TGTGCCAGCAGCCCACCGGGACAGGGAACCGGGGAGCTGTTTTTT. It specifies CASSPPGQGTGELFF. The chain recombines TRBV7-9 with TRBJ2-2, with TRBD1 matching 9 bases. V lost 5 bases, J lost 5 bases, and 6 bases stayed unmatched. The CDR3 has 15 amino acids. CDR1 and CDR2 from the germline V gene are SEHNR and FQNEAQ (reference sequence).

V is TRBV2 and J is TRBJ2-3, with a weak D call TRBD1 (6 bases). The CDR3 extends over 14 amino acids. V was pared by 6 bases and J by 2 bases, with 12 bases between. Germline V gene sequence: CDR1 SNHLY, CDR2 FYNNEI. CDR3 sequence: CASSGTYSTDTQYF. The CDR3 DNA reads TGTGCCAGCAGCGGGACATACTCCACAGATACGCAGTATTTT.

This clone occurred once. This chain connects TRBV12-3 or TRBV12-4 to TRBJ1-2, with a weak D call TRBD1 (5 bases). CDR3 size: 13 residues. V lost 8 bases to trimming and J lost 6 bases, with 16 bases between them. CDR3 sequence: CASCWGGFNGYTF. CDR3 DNA: TGTGCCAGCTGTTGGGGGGGGTTCAATGGCTACACCTTC.

A few counts support this clone. The chain uses TRBV30 and TRBJ2-7; tentatively, D is TRBD1 (6 bases). CDR3 length: 12 residues. Germline-derived CDR1 and CDR2 are GTSNPN and SVGIG (reference sequence). Between the trimmed V and J ends, which lost 6 bases and 3 bases, there was a span of 12 bases. As DNA, the CDR3 is TGTGCCTGCTTACAGGGAATCTACGAGCAGTACTTC. It codes for CACLQGIYEQYF.

The V and J genes are TRBV6-5 and TRBJ1-2; D unresolved. The CDR3 is made up of 13 amino acids. Germline V gene data show CDR1 as MNHEY and CDR2 as SVGAGI. V was shortened by 6 bases and J by 8 bases, with 16 bases between the two germline ends. The CDR3 DNA follows: TGTGCCAGCAGCCACGGGCGGGAAAGCGGCTACACCTTC. Translation gives CASSHGRESGYTF.

The V and J genes are TRBV23-1 and TRBJ1-2; D call uncertain. TRBV23-1 is classed as an ORF, of uncertain function. V dropped 6 bases and J dropped 5 bases, with 25 bases sitting between them. The CDR3 has 17 residues. CDR3 region: CASSQGWRLTVDYGYTF. The CDR3 DNA is TGCGCCAGCAGCCAAGGGTGGAGGTTGACGGTCGATTATGGCTACACCTTC.

There are a few counts of this clone. The chain combines TRBV10-3 with TRBJ2-1; 7 bases are shared with TRBD2. Losses at the gene ends were 6 bases for V and 5 bases for J; bases not matched to a gene: 13. Germline CDR1 is ENHRY and CDR2 is SYGVKD. The CDR3 length is 16 residues. This CDR3 is CAISTILAELHNEQFF. CDR3 bases: TGTGCCATCAGCACCATCCTAGCGGAACTTCACAATGAGCAGTTCTTC.

The V and J genes are TRBV6-1 and TRBJ1-6; perhaps TRBD1 as D (5 bases). V was shortened by 6 bases and J by 7 bases, with 10 bases between the two germline ends. The CDR3 is 13 amino acids. Germline-derived CDR1 and CDR2 are MNHNS and SASEGT. The CDR3 nucleotides read TGTGCCAGCAGGAGACAGCAAAATTCACCCCTCCACTTT. Translated, it gives CASRRQQNSPLHF.

This sequence joins TRBV5-1 and TRBJ1-2; D unresolved. V lost 0 bases, J lost 4 bases, and 10 bases lay in between. Germline V gene data show CDR1 as SGHRS and CDR2 as YFSETQ. CDR3 length: 14 amino acids. CDR3 nucleotides: TGCGCCAGCAGCTTGGATATGGGCAGCTATGGCTACACCTTC. Its translation: CASSLDMGSYGYTF.

The chain links TRBV5-4 to TRBJ1-1; D perhaps matches TRBD1 (6 bases). V was pared by 4 bases and J by 7 bases, with 14 bases between. CDR1 SGHNT and CDR2 YYREEE come from the germline V gene (reference sequence). This CDR3 region has 13 residues. The CDR3 loop reads CASSHRDTDEAFF. The CDR3 nucleotides read TGTGCCAGCAGCCACCGGGACACAGATGAAGCTTTCTTT.

This clone was seen many times. CDR3 loop: CASSTRTGGTEAFF. In DNA, the CDR3 is TGTGCCAGCAGCACTCGCACAGGGGGCACTGAAGCTTTCTTT. The chain joins TRBV11-2 to TRBJ1-1, with TRBD1 matching over 8 bases. The CDR3 covers 14 residues. Germline loops: CDR1 SGHAT, CDR2 FQNNGV. V shed 5 bases and J 4 bases; nucleotides not matched to a gene: 6.

The chain links TRBV2 to TRBJ1-1; 7 positions match TRBD1. The CDR3 is made up of 16 amino acids. Germline trimming cut 3 bases from V and 6 bases from J; bases unmatched to any gene: 13. Germline CDR1 and CDR2: SNHLY and FYNNEI. CDR3: CASSDGRQGVTAEAFF. In DNA form, the CDR3 reads TGTGCCAGCAGTGACGGCCGCCAGGGGGTTACGGCTGAAGCTTTCTTT.

This clone was counted once. This rearrangement joins TRBV2 to TRBJ2-1, with no clear D. The germline gives CDR1 SNHLY, CDR2 FYNNEI. This CDR3 comprises 12 residues. Trimming removed 5 bases at V and 3 bases at J, with 5 bases between. The chain's CDR3 is CASSINYNEQFF. For the CDR3, the DNA is TGTGCCAGCAGTATCAACTACAATGAGCAGTTCTTC. Filled out from reference TRBV2 and TRBJ2-1, the complete variable domain reads EPEVTQTPSHQVTQMGQEVILRCVPISNHLYFYWYRQILGQKVEFLVSFYNNEISEKSEIFDDQFSVERPDGSNFTLKIRSTKLEDSAMYFCASSINYNEQFFGPGTRLTVL.

The V and J genes are TRBV6-2 or TRBV6-3 and TRBJ2-3; 11 bases line up with TRBD2. Germline CDR1 reads MNHEY; CDR2 reads SVGEGT. With 6 bases clipped from V and 8 bases from J, the junction kept 13 bases outside the gene matches. The CDR3 spans 16 residues. Here the CDR3 reads CASSRTSGRSPGTQYF. DNA for the CDR3: TGTGCCAGCAGCCGGACTAGCGGGCGCTCACCAGGTACGCAGTATTTT.

The chain joins TRBV19 to TRBJ2-6; possible D gene TRBD1, 5 bases. The CDR3 has 18 amino acids. Per germline, CDR1 LNHDA and CDR2 SQIVND (reference sequence). Trimming cost V 3 bases and J 4 bases, with 19 bases left between them. CDR3 amino acids: CASSIFGKGYEGANVLTF. DNA for the CDR3: TGTGCCAGTAGTATTTTCGGTAAGGGGTATGAAGGGGCCAACGTCCTGACTTTC.

This chain connects TRBV5-5 to TRBJ1-4, with 9 bases fitting TRBD1. Germline-derived CDR1 and CDR2 are SGHKS and YYEKEE (reference sequence). The CDR3 is 14 residues long. V lost 5 bases to trimming and J lost 6 bases; unmatched junction nucleotides: 5. The CDR3 region has the DNA TGTGCCAGCAGGAAACAGGGGGCCGATGAAAAACTGTTTTTT. As protein: CASRKQGADEKLFF.

The V gene is TRBV19, the J gene TRBJ2-2, with 7 bases matching TRBD1. CDR3 length equals 18 residues. V dropped 1 base and J dropped 0; count of bases not matched to a gene: 8. The germline V gene has CDR1 LNHDA and CDR2 SQIVND (reference sequence). CDR3 coding DNA: TGTGCCAGTAGTATAGGGGGGACAGTGGGGTCGAACACCGGGGAGCTGTTTTTT. Protein: CASSIGGTVGSNTGELFF.

The DNA of the CDR3 is TGTGCCAGCAGCTTAGGTGGAGGACAGGGGGCTGACACCATATATTTT. It specifies CASSLGGGQGADTIYF. The rearrangement links TRBV7-9 to TRBJ1-3, with 11 positions matching TRBD1. The CDR3 is 16 amino acids. V gave up 1 base and J gave up 8 bases; unmatched junction bases: 7. Looked up from germline, CDR1 is SEHNR and CDR2 is FQNEAQ (reference sequence).

The rearrangement uses TRBV28 and TRBJ1-4, with D perhaps TRBD1 (6 bases). CDR1 is MDHEN, CDR2 SYDVKM, per germline. There are 14 residues in the CDR3. Deletions cut 5 bases from V and 8 bases from J, with 15 bases between. CDR3 sequence reads: CASSRQDVFEKLFF. DNA for the CDR3: TGTGCCAGCAGTAGACAGGACGTTTTCGAAAAACTGTTTTTT.

This chain uses TRBV6-5 with TRBJ1-2; D is unresolved. Trimming shortened V by 0 bases and J by 8 bases, and 10 bases separated the two germline ends. The CDR3 runs to 13 residues. CDR1 and CDR2 (germline): MNHEY, SVGAGI. The CDR3 DNA is TGTGCCAGCAGTTACTCAGAACAGAGCGGCTACACCTTC. Translating gives CASSYSEQSGYTF.

V gene TRBV5-8 combines with J gene TRBJ1-6; 7 bases agree with TRBD1. V gave up 9 bases and J gave up 7 bases; unmatched junction bases: 7. Germline V gives CDR1 SGHTS, CDR2 YDEGEE. This CDR3 has 13 residues. This CDR3 is CATPGTVNSPLHF. In nucleotides, the CDR3 is TGTGCCACCCCCGGGACAGTAAATTCACCCCTCCACTTT.

The chain carries TRBV2 and TRBJ1-1, with 9 bases lining up with TRBD1. Germline CDR1 reads SNHLY; CDR2 reads FYNNEI. V dropped 4 bases and J dropped 3; count of bases not matched to a gene: 3. The CDR3 extends over 14 amino acids. CDR3 nucleotide sequence: TGTGCCAGCAGTGCAAGACAGGGGGACACTGAAGCTTTCTTT. Translation: CASSARQGDTEAFF.

Notes on this clone: This specimen includes other DNA sequences encoding the same CDR3. The chain links TRBV5-1 to TRBJ1-5; TRBD1 agrees at 9 bases. This CDR3 comprises 14 residues. V shed 0 bases and J 6 bases; nucleotides not matched to a gene: 1. Germline V gene sequence: CDR1 SGHRS, CDR2 YFSETQ. CDR3 loop: CASSLGQGGQPQHF. DNA for the CDR3: TGCGCCAGCAGCTTGGGACAGGGGGGTCAGCCCCAGCATTTT.

The CDR3, as DNA: TGTGCCACCAGCAGAGATCGTGGGGCGGGCTACACCTTC. Translation gives CATSRDRGAGYTF. This rearrangement joins TRBV15 to TRBJ1-2; D may be TRBD1 (5 bases). V was shortened by 0 bases and J by 8 bases, with 10 bases between the two germline ends. The CDR3 is 13 residues long. Looked up from germline, CDR1 is LNHNV and CDR2 is YYDKDF (reference sequence).

V is TRBV6-5 and J is TRBJ2-1, with 8 bases lining up with TRBD2. This CDR3 has 14 amino acids. With 9 bases clipped from V and 4 bases from J, the junction kept 8 bases outside the gene matches. Germline V gene data show CDR1 as MNHEY and CDR2 as SVGAGI. CDR3 DNA: TGTGCCAGTAACGGGGGGGCCTCTTACAATGAGCAGTTCTTC. Translation: CASNGGASYNEQFF.

The chain carries TRBV28 and TRBJ2-5, with D uncertain. The V and J ends lost 2 bases and 4 bases respectively, with 11 bases between them. Per germline, CDR1 MDHEN and CDR2 SYDVKM. The CDR3 runs to 14 residues. CDR3 in DNA: TGTGCCAGCAGTTTACGGGTCGGTCCAGAGACCCAGTACTTC. This encodes CASSLRVGPETQYF.